This T cell receptor (beta chain) comes out of a study of blood T cell repertoires in COVID-19. The repertoire was sequenced with immunoSEQ multiplex PCR; TCRdb's copy has only in-frame clones and lacks some. Of some 50,000 clones in the sample, more than 75% were seen once. Specimen: peripheral blood. The source is a man aged 50 to 60 with acute or convalescent COVID-19.

CDR3 loop: CAWTLPGTGGRGKLFF. CDR3 in DNA: TGTGCCTGGACCCTTCCCGGGACAGGGGGGCGAGGAAAACTGTTTTTT. V usage is TRBV30 and J usage is TRBJ1-4; 11 positions agree with TRBD1. The V segment lost 4 bases and the J segment 10 bases; nucleotides outside the gene matches: 14. CDR1 GTSNPN and CDR2 SVGIG come from the germline V gene (reference sequence). The CDR3 has 16 residues. Complete variable domain (other parts from reference TRBV30 and TRBJ1-4): SQTIHQWPATLVQPVGSPLSLECTVEGTSNPNLYWYRQAAGRGLQLLFYSVGIGQISSEVPQNLSASRPQDRQFILSSKKLLLSDSGFYLCAWTLPGTGGRGKLFFGSGTQLSVL.